These T cell receptor beta chains were read from a single sample in a study of blood T cells in healthy people across ages. TCRdb reprocessed the 5' RACE reads via MiXCR and lists one record per CDR3 protein. The sample lists some 900,000 distinct CDR3 sequences, under 35% occurring once. Sequenced sample: blood. These receptors all come from a woman over 75 in good health. Both conserved end residues are trimmed from each CDR3.

j_gene | v_gene | CDR3aa
TRBJ2-7 | TRBV5-1 | AGSSNEQY
TRBJ2-7 | TRBV12-3/TRBV12-4 | ASRREGDAYEQY
TRBJ2-2 | TRBV5-4 | ASSQPWAGERF
TRBJ2-1 | TRBV21-1 | ASSKTGRGGVWNEQF
TRBJ2-1 | TRBV20-1 | SASPGLATYNEQF
TRBJ2-5 | TRBV7-2 | ASSLGFGDNEQY
TRBJ2-5 | TRBV7-9 | ASSHASGGGRETQY
TRBJ2-3 | TRBV20-1 | SARDPASGLADTQY
. | TRBV24-1 | ATSDLAAGTGETQY
TRBJ1-6 | TRBV20-1 | SARGPTTGVSYNSPLH
TRBJ2-1 | TRBV6-6 | ASSTPPSGGFYNEQF
TRBJ2-2 | TRBV7-2 | ASSLRTGSLF
TRBJ2-4 | TRBV2 | ASSTTLAKNIQY
TRBJ1-5 | TRBV5-1 | ASSFGQGQQPQH
TRBJ1-1 | TRBV20-1 | SALYRDTEAF
TRBJ2-1 | TRBV18 | ASSADSYNEQF
TRBJ1-2 | TRBV7-9 | ASSRGQGNNANYGYT
TRBJ1-2 | TRBV4-2 | ASSQGLQGSHGYT
TRBJ1-1 | TRBV2 | ASSEFRGTEEAF
TRBJ2-7 | TRBV20-1 | SATKGQVHSYEQY
TRBJ2-3 | TRBV11-3 | ASSPAGVTGDTQY
TRBJ1-1 | TRBV3-1 | ASSTPGPKNEAF
. | TRBV7-2 | ASSLVAIQY
. | TRBV7-2 | ASSLVGLAGGWETQY
TRBJ1-4 | TRBV7-2 | ASSRDRFNEKLF
TRBJ2-2 | TRBV7-2 | ATHRGIGELF
TRBJ2-1 | TRBV12-3/TRBV12-4 | ASSLGSGGAGRNEQF
TRBJ2-3 | TRBV5-1 | ASSSPRADTQY
TRBJ2-5 | TRBV27 | ASSLSSREETQY
TRBJ1-2 | TRBV7-2 | ASSLAGRGTNYGYT
TRBJ1-1 | TRBV18 | ASSLFDRARDTEAF
TRBJ2-5 | TRBV3-1 | ASSQVSGGSTETQY
TRBJ1-2 | TRBV6-2/TRBV6-3 | ASSPSYYNYGYT
. | TRBV7-2 | ASSLSTREGNNEQY
TRBJ2-3 | TRBV18 | ASSPQLALTDTQY
TRBJ1-1 | TRBV4-3 | ASSQEQGSTEAF
TRBJ1-1 | TRBV6-2/TRBV6-3 | ASSSRTVSGTEAF
TRBJ1-1 | TRBV18 | ASSPVRENTEAF
TRBJ2-3 | TRBV29-1 | SVGSGGAISTDTQY
TRBJ2-3 | TRBV6-5 | ASSYSGLAGSTDTQY
. | TRBV3-1 | ASSQDRDQTQY
TRBJ1-2 | TRBV13 | ASSLGAPQHGYT
TRBJ1-2 | TRBV28 | ALEGGNYGYT
TRBJ2-3 | TRBV4-1 | ASSQERQGGYIPDTQY
TRBJ1-1 | TRBV27 | ASSLQGGTETF
TRBJ1-2 | TRBV7-9 | ASSLFSGNYGYT